This TCR beta chain was captured by sequencing in a study of T cell repertoires in cytomegalovirus infection. The overall study: Matching HLA type, along with CMV infection, was indicated by public TCR beta signatures. The study's findings and limits: Carriers of CMV and the relevant HLA type were discriminated by public TCR beta frequency. HLA-C-restricted CMV-specific TCR beta clonotypes were dominant in the ex vivo response.

The germline gives CDR1 SNHLY, CDR2 FYNNEI. The ends lost 5 bases at V and 6 bases at J; junction bases unmatched: 7. The CDR3 runs 13 residues. TCRdb reprocessed the reads with MiXCR, giving one entry per CDR3 protein. The sample lists 150,000 to 200,000 distinct CDR3 sequences, roughly 28% occurring once. This clonotype has a handful of counts. What it binds is unknown. Specimen: PBMCs. This receptor was identified in a human donor in good health (CMV status not recorded). Some clones in this sample may be carry-over from other donors' samples. The rearrangement links TRBV2 to TRBJ2-7; 7 bases agree with TRBD1. Written as DNA, the CDR3 is TGTGCCAGCAGTTACGACAGGGTAGGCGAGCAGTACTTC. Residues: CASSYDRVGEQYF.